The 24 T cell receptor beta chains given below trace back to one sample, sequenced in a study of blood T cell repertoires in COVID-19. The table came from immunoSEQ multiplex PCR; TCRdb's copy has only in-frame clones and leaves some out. This table holds some 180,000 clones, 70% to 90% found once. Sequencing was carried out using peripheral blood. These receptors were obtained from a woman older than 75 with COVID-19, enrolled during active disease.

This clone was counted between two and nine times. The rearrangement joins TRBV4-1 to TRBJ1-6; the D gene is possibly TRBD1 (6 bases). V dropped 8 bases and J dropped 0 bases, with 11 bases sitting between them. CDR1 and CDR2 from the germline V gene are MGHRA and YSYEKL. The CDR3 is 15 residues long. CDR3 residues: CASGTGSSYNSPLHF. The CDR3 coding sequence is TGCGCCAGCGGCACAGGGAGCTCCTATAATTCACCCCTCCACTTT.

This clone appeared once. The chain employs TRBV21-1 and TRBJ1-6; the table's D call of TRBD1 was not tested on the DNA. TRBV21-1 is labeled a pseudogene. This CDR3 comprises 16 residues. The CDR3 is CASSISGTGPSHPLHF. The CDR3 nucleotides are TGTGCCAGCAGCATCTCCGGGACAGGACCTTCGCATCCCCTCCACTTT.

This sequence joins TRBV12-3 or TRBV12-4 and TRBJ1-2; D unresolved. The CDR3 covers 11 residues. V lost 7 bases and J lost 4, with 7 bases in between. The CDR3 spells CASTTSYGYTF. Here the CDR3 DNA reads TGTGCCAGCACCACCAGCTATGGCTACACCTTC.

V gene TRBV7-9 combines with J gene TRBJ1-4; D unclear. This CDR3 contains 13 residues. In germline, CDR1 is SEHNR, CDR2 FQNEAQ (reference sequence). Deletions cut 3 bases from V and 7 bases from J, with 9 bases between. This CDR3 reads CASSFEPGEKLFF. The CDR3 nucleotides are TGTGCCAGCAGCTTTGAGCCAGGTGAAAAACTGTTTTTT.

This sequence joins TRBV15 and TRBJ2-1; perhaps TRBD1 as D (5 bases). This CDR3 spans 18 amino acids. Trimming took off 0 bases at V and 3 bases at J, with 18 bases between the two ends. Germline CDR1 is LNHNV and CDR2 is YYDKDF (reference sequence). CDR3 protein: CATSRDPSTRVFYNEQFF. CDR3 DNA: TGTGCCACCAGCAGAGATCCCTCGACCAGGGTCTTCTACAATGAGCAGTTCTTC.

V and J are TRBV5-1 and TRBJ1-1; 7 bases are a match to TRBD1. The CDR3 is 15 amino acids. In germline, CDR1 is SGHRS, CDR2 YFSETQ. J lost 4 bases, V lost 2 bases, and 8 bases had no gene match. The CDR3 protein is CASSFSGGPGTEAFF. CDR3 in DNA: TGCGCCAGCAGCTTTTCAGGGGGACCGGGCACTGAAGCTTTCTTT. Supplemented by reference TRBV5-1 and TRBJ1-1, the full variable domain reads KAGVTQTPRYLIKTRGQQVTLSCSPISGHRSVSWYQQTPGQGLQFLFEYFSETQRNKGNFPGRFSGRQFSNSRSEMNVSTLELGDSALYLCASSFSGGPGTEAFFGQGTRLTVV.

The chain joins TRBV4-1 to TRBJ1-4; TRBD1 might be the D (5 bases). Trimming removed 0 bases from V and 8 bases from J, with 13 bases in between. The CDR3 has 15 amino acids. CDR1 is MGHRA, CDR2 YSYEKL, per germline. The chain's CDR3 is CASSQDRGSPEKLFF. Written as DNA, the CDR3 is TGCGCCAGCAGCCAAGATCGGGGGTCTCCGGAAAAACTGTTTTTT.

Details on this clone: The sample contains more than one DNA sequence encoding this CDR3. The V call is TRBV5-1, the J call TRBJ1-1; D perhaps matches TRBD1 (6 bases). CDR1 and CDR2 from the germline V gene are SGHRS and YFSETQ. The ends were cut back, 0 bases at V and 4 bases at J, with 10 bases in the middle. The CDR3 is 14 amino acids. The CDR3 nucleotides read TGCGCCAGCAGCTTGGGCCAGGGGTTCACTGAAGCTTTCTTT. This translates into CASSLGQGFTEAFF.

The CDR3 DNA reads as TGCAGTGCTAGTTGGACAGGGGGTGGCTACACCTTC. Encoded protein: CSASWTGGGYTF. V gene TRBV20-1 combines with J gene TRBJ1-2; 10 bases map to TRBD1. V gave up 3 bases and J gave up 7 bases; unmatched junction bases: 2. The V gene's germline CDR1 is DFQATT and CDR2 SNEGSKA (reference sequence). The length of the CDR3 is 12 residues.

V and J are TRBV4-3 and TRBJ2-2; TRBD1 might be the D (6 bases). The V gene lost 0 bases and the J gene lost 5 bases, with 19 bases spanning the gap. The CDR3 is 18 amino acids. In germline, CDR1 is LGHNA, CDR2 YSLEER. As DNA, the CDR3 is TGCGCCAGCAGCCAAGATCTTTGGGGGCAGGGTTGGACCGGGGAGCTGTTTTTT. It specifies CASSQDLWGQGWTGELFF.

The chain couples TRBV7-3 to TRBJ2-1; perhaps TRBD2 as D (5 bases). The CDR3 is 13 amino acids. Looked up from germline, CDR1 is SGHTA and CDR2 is FQGTGA. V was cut by 5 bases and J by 6 bases, with 11 bases left in between. For the CDR3, the DNA is TGTGCCAGCAGCGCCGGGATGTCCAATGAGCAGTTCTTC. Its translation is CASSAGMSNEQFF. Using reference TRBV7-3 and TRBJ2-1 for the parts outside the CDR3, the full variable domain is GAGVSQTPSNKVTEKGKYVELRCDPISGHTALYWYRQSLGQGPEFLIYFQGTGAADDSGLPNDRFFAVRPEGSVSTLKIQRTERGDSAVYLCASSAGMSNEQFFGPGTRLTVL.

This chain connects TRBV7-3 to TRBJ2-1, with D maybe TRBD1 (6 bases). The V end lost 1 base, the J end lost 6 bases, and 16 bases lay between the germline ends. The CDR3 has 16 amino acids. Germline CDR1 and CDR2: SGHTA and FQGTGA. The CDR3 region is CASSLMGASPINEQFF. The CDR3 nucleotides read TGTGCCAGCAGCTTAATGGGGGCTAGTCCTATCAATGAGCAGTTCTTC.

The chain has TRBV28 and TRBJ1-2, with a weak D call TRBD1 (5 bases). Trimming removed 5 bases from V and 6 bases from J, with 16 bases in between. CDR1 is MDHEN and CDR2 is SYDVKM in the germline V gene. The CDR3 runs to 14 residues. The CDR3 DNA reads TGTGCCAGCAGTCCCCCCCCGGGGGACCATGGCTACACCTTC. Encoded protein: CASSPPPGDHGYTF.

V gene TRBV6-1 combines with J gene TRBJ1-3; no reliable D call. Trimming pared 3 bases from V and 2 bases from J, leaving 5 bases between. Germline lookup yields CDR1 MNHNS and CDR2 SASEGT. This CDR3 has 13 amino acids. The CDR3 protein is CASSDDTGNTIYF. The CDR3 nucleotides are TGTGCCAGCAGTGATGACACTGGAAACACCATATATTTT.

V and J are TRBV9 and TRBJ2-5; possibly TRBD1 for D (5 bases). This CDR3 has 16 residues. The germline CDR1 and CDR2 sequences are SGDLS and YYNGEE. Deletions cut 3 bases from V and 1 base from J, with 16 bases between. CDR3 sequence: CASSEADSNLQETQYF. The CDR3 DNA is TGTGCCAGCAGCGAAGCAGACAGCAACCTCCAAGAGACCCAGTACTTC.

This clone was seen only once. V and J are TRBV18 and TRBJ2-1; 8 positions match TRBD2. V shed 2 bases, J shed 15 bases, and the junction held 9 bases outside the gene matches. The V gene's germline CDR1 is KGHSH and CDR2 LQKENI. This CDR3 comprises 13 residues. The CDR3 DNA reads as TGTGCCAGCTCACCAATACTAGCGGCGGCGGTGTTCTTC. Translation: CASSPILAAAVFF.

V is TRBV28 and J is TRBJ2-4; D is perhaps TRBD1 (5 bases). Trimming stripped 6 bases from V and 5 bases from J, with 17 bases between. Germline values: CDR1 MDHEN, CDR2 SYDVKM. The CDR3 is 15 residues long. In nucleotides, the CDR3 is TGTGCCAGCAGATCAAACAGGAATAGCCAAAACATTCAGTACTTC. Translating it yields CASRSNRNSQNIQYF.

The V call is TRBV5-5, the J call TRBJ1-6; D may be TRBD1 (6 bases). Germline values: CDR1 SGHKS, CDR2 YYEKEE (reference sequence). The CDR3 is 15 residues long. V was cut by 3 bases and J by 6 bases, with 13 bases left in between. CDR3 DNA sequence: TGTGCCAGCAGCTATGGACAGACCATTAATTCACCCCTCCACTTT. It yields the protein CASSYGQTINSPLHF.

The chain is built from TRBV5-4 and TRBJ1-5, with 8 bases fitting TRBD1. Unmatched junction bases numbered 6, after V lost 4 bases and J lost 3 bases. Germline V lookup: CDR1 SGHNT, CDR2 YYREEE (reference sequence). The CDR3 covers 15 residues. The CDR3 here is CASSPGTGNNQPQHF. For the CDR3, the DNA is TGTGCCAGCAGCCCCGGGACAGGAAACAATCAGCCCCAGCATTTT.

The chain recombines TRBV6-5 with TRBJ2-1; TRBD2 might be the D (6 bases). Germline CDR1 is MNHEY and CDR2 is SVGAGI. V lost 5 bases and J lost 0, with 8 bases in between. The CDR3 is 14 amino acids. The CDR3: CASSRGYSYNEQFF. CDR3 nucleotide sequence: TGTGCCAGCAGTCGGGGGTACTCCTACAATGAGCAGTTCTTC.

The chain is built from TRBV13 and TRBJ2-1; TRBD2 matches 12 bases. From germline, CDR1 is PRHDT and CDR2 FYEKMQ (reference sequence). J lost 9 bases, V lost 6 bases, and 6 bases had no gene match. The CDR3 runs to 14 residues. The CDR3 loop reads CASRRLAGEIEQFF. In nucleotides, the CDR3 is TGTGCCAGCAGGAGACTAGCGGGAGAGATTGAGCAGTTCTTC.

V is TRBV21-1 and J is TRBJ2-7; the table's D call, TRBD1, was not checked against the DNA. TRBV21-1 constitutes a pseudogene. The CDR3 loop spans 15 amino acids. The CDR3: CASSKRRDRAYEQYF. CDR3 nucleotide sequence: TGTGCCAGCAGCAAGCGCCGGGACAGGGCTTACGAGCAGTACTTC.

This chain joins TRBV27 and TRBJ1-2; D is perhaps TRBD1 (6 bases). The CDR3 is 15 amino acids. V lost 0 bases and J 7 bases, leaving 15 bases between the germline ends. Germline values: CDR1 MNHEY, CDR2 SMNVEV (reference sequence). In DNA, the CDR3 is TGTGCCAGCAGTTTATCAGAGGGGGACCTGGGTGGCTACACCTTC. Its protein product is CASSLSEGDLGGYTF.

The V call is TRBV9, the J call TRBJ2-2; maybe TRBD2 (5 bases). CDR1 and CDR2 (germline): SGDLS, YYNGEE. Trimming left V 4 bases short and J 4 bases short, with 14 bases between. The CDR3 extends over 15 amino acids. The CDR3 spells CASSLGGPTTGELFF. CDR3 DNA: TGTGCCAGCAGCCTCGGCGGGCCTACCACCGGGGAGCTGTTTTTT.